These 25 T cell receptor beta chains came from one sample sequenced in a study of tumor and adjacent non-tumor tissue in lung cancer. RNA was extracted from bulk tissue without any cell sorting. Three rounds of nested PCR, following a modified ARM-PCR protocol, produced the TCRbeta library. One entry per CDR3 protein results from TCRdb running MiXCR on the multiplex PCR reads. Counted here are some 120,000 distinct CDR3 sequences, 66% occurring once; the ten biggest clones make up more than 10%. Sample: lung tumor tissue. All receptors come from a man aged 30 to 39 with non-small cell lung cancer.

The chain employs TRBV6-1 and TRBJ2-7, with D tentatively TRBD1 (6 bases). The CDR3 is 13 amino acids. The germline CDR1 and CDR2 sequences are MNHNS and SASEGT. In DNA form, the CDR3 reads TGTTCCAACAATGACAGGAGCTCCTACGAGCAGTACTTC. Encoded protein: CSNNDRSSYEQYF.

The chain combines TRBV11-1 with TRBJ2-7; weak D call: TRBD1 (6 bases). The CDR3 length is 18 residues. The V gene lost 2 bases and the J gene lost 4 bases, with 24 bases spanning the gap. CDR1 is SGHAT and CDR2 is FQDESV in the germline V gene (reference sequence). The CDR3 reads CASSLRLHDRFLSYEQYF. For the CDR3, the DNA is TGTGCCAGCAGCTTAAGGCTGCACGACAGGTTTCTCTCGTACGAGCAGTACTTC.

This clonotype was recorded at least ten times. The chain has TRBV6-6 and TRBJ1-6; TRBD1 is a possible D gene (5 bases). This CDR3 is 18 amino acids long. Germline V gene lookup returns CDR1 MNHNY and CDR2 SVGAGI (reference sequence). V was shortened by 6 bases and J by 2 bases, with 20 bases between the two germline ends. The CDR3 DNA is TGTGCCAGCAGCTCAGGGTCCTCCGTCAGCCCCTATAATTCACCCCTCCACTTT. Translated, it gives CASSSGSSVSPYNSPLHF.

This chain joins TRBV4-3 and TRBJ2-3; possible D gene TRBD2, 5 bases. The CDR3 has 18 amino acids. Per germline, CDR1 LGHNA and CDR2 YSLEER. V lost 0 bases and J lost 0, with 16 bases in between. In DNA form, the CDR3 reads TGCGCCAGCAGCCAAGACCCCACTAGTGGGAGTAGCACAGATACGCAGTATTTT. This encodes CASSQDPTSGSSTDTQYF.

Comments on this clonotype: Sequence at one end of the junction differs from germline and may be a read error. J is TRBJ2-3 and V is TRBV20-1; D may correspond to TRBD1 or TRBD2 (5 bases each). This CDR3 comprises 13 residues. Germline V CDR1 and CDR2: DFQATT, SNEGSKA (reference sequence). The CDR3 spells CSAGDLASDTQYF. CDR3 bases: TGCAGTGCTGGGGACCTAGCCTCAGATACGCAATATTTT.

This clonotype was seen once. A much larger clone differs from this one at a single base, so this may be a read error. The V gene is TRBV20-1, the J gene TRBJ2-7; tentatively, D is TRBD2 (5 bases). Per germline, CDR1 DFQATT and CDR2 SNEGSKA (reference sequence). The CDR3 loop spans 13 amino acids. With 5 bases removed from V and 0 bases from J, the gap between germline ends came to 11 bases. The CDR3 reads CSAYRESSYEQYF. The CDR3 DNA follows: TGCAGTGCTTACCGGGAATCCTCCTACGAGCAGTACTTC.

Of note for this clonotype: A read error may be the cause here, since a much bigger clone is one base away. The chain couples TRBV10-3 to TRBJ1-1; perhaps TRBD1 as D (5 bases). This CDR3 is built from 17 residues. Per the germline V gene, CDR1 is ENHRY and CDR2 is SYGVKD. The CDR3 loop reads CAIGDNWDRTSNTEAFF. CDR3 DNA: TGTGCCATCGGTGATAATTGGGACCGGACTTCTAACACTGAAGCTTTCTTT.

Worth noting for this clonotype: A much larger clone differs by one base, so this may be a read error. As DNA, the CDR3 is TGCAGCGTCCAGGGGGACAGGGGGTCGGGAGAAAAACTGTTTTTT. It specifies CSVQGDRGSGEKLFF. The V and J genes are TRBV29-1 and TRBJ1-4; TRBD1 agrees at 11 bases. The ends lost 6 bases at V and 8 bases at J; junction bases unmatched: 11. The CDR3 has 15 residues. Germline V gene sequence: CDR1 SQVTM, CDR2 ANQGSEA.

In regard to this clonotype: A junction end diverges from the germline sequence, so it may reflect a read error. The V and J genes are TRBV6-5 and TRBJ1-3, with D uncertain. The CDR3 spans 15 residues. Germline V gives CDR1 MNHEY, CDR2 SVGAGI. This CDR3 reads CTSSLHFGSGNTIYF. The CDR3 DNA follows: TGTACCAGCAGCCTCCACTTCGGTTCTGGAAACACCATATATTTT.

This clonotype was found a few times. One junction end disagrees with the germline gene, perhaps due to a read error. The chain is built from TRBV6-5 and TRBJ1-2, with D possibly matching TRBD1 (5 bases). This CDR3 contains 14 residues. Germline values: CDR1 MNHEY, CDR2 SVGAGI. DNA for the CDR3: TGTGCCAGCCGGGACGAGGGCGAGGACTATGGCTACATCTTC. This translates into CASRDEGEDYGYIF.

A word on this clonotype: Given a much more abundant clone one base away, this may be a read error. This likely comes from a read error, as the CDR3 has no conserved phenylalanine or tryptophan at its end. The gene calls are TRBV20-1 and TRBJ2-7; 7 bases line up with TRBD1. The CDR3 runs 15 residues. The V and J ends lost 3 bases and 4 bases, in that order; junction bases with no gene match: 12. Germline CDR1 DFQATT, CDR2 SNEGSKA (reference sequence). This CDR3 reads CSASWAGGEGYEQYS. The CDR3 DNA reads as TGCAGTGCTAGTTGGGCAGGGGGTGAGGGATACGAGCAGTACTCC.

Many counts were recorded for this clonotype. The genes are TRBV20-1 and TRBJ2-7; D perhaps matches TRBD2 (6 bases). Trimming stripped 1 base from V and 6 bases from J, with 16 bases between. This CDR3 region has 14 residues. CDR1 and CDR2 from the germline V gene are DFQATT and SNEGSKA (reference sequence). The CDR3 DNA follows: TGCAGTGCTAGAGGGGAGGCGCGGGGACGCGAGCAGTACTTC. It specifies CSARGEARGREQYF.

Concerning this clonotype itself: A much larger clone lies one base from this, so it may be a read error. V gene TRBV20-1 combines with J gene TRBJ2-7; a weak D match, TRBD2 (5 bases). The CDR3 runs 13 residues. Germline CDR1 and CDR2: DFQATT and SNEGSKA (reference sequence). CDR3: CSASEGLTYVQYF. Written as DNA, the CDR3 is TGCAGTGCTAGTGAGGGTCTAACTTACGTGCAGTACTTC.

On this clonotype itself: At one of its ends the junction is not consistent with the germline gene, which may arise from a read error. This chain joins TRBV20-1 and TRBJ2-1, with a possible D match to TRBD2 (6 bases). This CDR3 region has 14 residues. Germline CDR1 and CDR2: DFQATT and SNEGSKA (reference sequence). The CDR3 region has the DNA TGCAATGCTAGACATCCGGGGGCCTACAATGAGCAGTTCTTC. Translating gives CNARHPGAYNEQFF.

On this clonotype itself: The junction and the germline gene differ at one end; a read error may be behind it. This sequence joins TRBV14 and TRBJ2-3, with 7 bases matching TRBD2. CDR3 length equals 14 residues. CDR1 and CDR2 (germline): SGHDN, FVKESK. The CDR3 sequence: CGSSHNRGVKAQYF. Written as DNA, the CDR3 is TGTGGCAGCAGCCACAACCGGGGGGTTAAAGCGCAGTATTTT.

The chain employs TRBV18 and TRBJ2-7; no reliable D call. This CDR3 is built from 11 residues. Germline CDR1 and CDR2: KGHSH and LQKENI. The V gene lost 8 bases and the J gene lost 0 bases, with 5 bases spanning the gap. The CDR3 reads CASQNSYEQYF. The CDR3 DNA follows: TGTGCCAGCCAAAACTCCTACGAGCAGTACTTC. Together with reference TRBV18 and TRBJ2-7, the CDR3 gives the full variable domain: NAGVMQNPRHLVRRRGQEARLRCSPMKGHSHVYWYRQLPEEGLKFMVYLQKENIIDESGMPKERFSAEFPKEGPSILRIQQVVRGDSAAYFCASQNSYEQYFGPGTRLTVT.

As concerns this clonotype: A single base separates this from a much larger clone, so it may be a read error. The genes are TRBV4-3 and TRBJ1-6; TRBD1 might be the D (5 bases). This CDR3 is built from 15 residues. Germline CDR1 reads LGHNA; CDR2 reads YSLEER. CDR3 loop: CASSQGGSAASPHHF. The DNA for the CDR3 is TGCGCCAGCAGCCAGGGGGGGTCAGCTGCTTCACCCCACCACTTT.

As for this clonotype: This may be a read error, as it is one base from a much larger clone. The missing conserved phenylalanine or tryptophan at the end of this CDR3 makes a read error likely. This chain joins TRBV10-3 and TRBJ1-1, with TRBD1 matching over 10 bases. Germline V gene sequence: CDR1 ENHRY, CDR2 SYGVKD. This CDR3 region has 14 residues. V was pared by 4 bases and J by 4 bases, with 3 bases of the junction left unmatched. The CDR3 loop reads CAISGGQGSTEAFV. CDR3 coding DNA: TGTGCCATCAGTGGGGGACAGGGGAGCACTGAAGCTTTCGTT.

Of note for this clonotype: A much more abundant neighbour one base away suggests this may be a read error. This rearrangement joins TRBV12-3 or TRBV12-4 to TRBJ2-5; D is perhaps TRBD2 (7 bases). Deletions cut 4 bases from V and 8 bases from J, with 26 bases between. The CDR3 is 17 residues long. The CDR3 spells CASSYTPRGAGEDTQYF. As DNA, the CDR3 is TGTGCCAGCAGTTATACCCCTCGGGGGGCCGGGGAGGATACCCAGTACTTC.

Points on this clonotype: Relative to the germline gene, one junction end is altered; a read error may explain this. The V and J genes are TRBV11-2 and TRBJ2-1; D not resolved. The CDR3 loop spans 17 amino acids. Per the germline V gene, CDR1 is SGHAT and CDR2 is FQNNGV. The CDR3 spells CASCLESWAAACNEQFF. CDR3 coding DNA: TGTGCCAGCTGCTTAGAAAGTTGGGCCGCCGCCTGCAATGAGCAGTTCTTC.

This clonotype was detected many times. V is TRBV20-1 and J is TRBJ1-5, with a weak D call TRBD1 (5 bases). CDR1 is DFQATT, CDR2 SNEGSKA, per germline (reference sequence). The CDR3 is 17 residues long. Deletions cut 3 bases from V and 4 bases from J, with 22 bases between. The CDR3 nucleotides read TGCAGTGCTAGCTCTCAGAGGGATTACAGGACGAATCAGCCCCAGCATTTT. It specifies CSASSQRDYRTNQPQHF.

The V call is TRBV11-2, the J call TRBJ2-7; tentative D call: TRBD1 (5 bases). The CDR3 is 13 residues long. Trimming removed 0 bases at V and 7 bases at J, with 10 bases between. Germline V gene data show CDR1 as SGHAT and CDR2 as FQNNGV. CDR3 protein: CASSLELKGEQYF. In nucleotides, the CDR3 is TGTGCCAGCAGCTTAGAGCTGAAGGGGGAGCAGTACTTC.

This clonotype has ten or more counts. This chain connects TRBV7-9 to TRBJ1-3; D uncertain. This CDR3 has 15 residues. Looked up from germline, CDR1 is SEHNR and CDR2 is FQNEAQ (reference sequence). V was clipped by 7 bases and J by 0 bases, with 13 bases between them. The CDR3, as DNA: TGTGCCAGCATCGAAGGCGTCCTCTCTGGAAACACCATATATTTT. It codes for CASIEGVLSGNTIYF.

This clonotype has a single count. The chain is built from TRBV20-1 and TRBJ2-7; TRBD2 agrees at 7 bases. CDR3 length: 13 residues. Germline values: CDR1 DFQATT, CDR2 SNEGSKA (reference sequence). Trimming took 5 bases from V and 2 from J; bases not matched to a gene: 6. CDR3 nucleotides: TGCAGTGCTGGGGGGGGGGAGACCTACGAGCAGTACTTC. Encoded protein: CSAGGGETYEQYF.

This clonotype appeared a few times. Sequence at one end of the junction differs from germline and may be a read error. This sequence joins TRBV29-1 and TRBJ1-3, with a tentative D call TRBD1 (5 bases). CDR1 is SQVTM, CDR2 ANQGSEA, per germline. This CDR3 spans 13 amino acids. The CDR3 region is CGVQTASGNTIYF. The CDR3 region has the DNA TGCGGCGTCCAGACAGCCTCTGGAAACACCATATATTTT.